This TCR beta chain was captured by sequencing in a study of shared clonotypes between healthy human individuals. Some clones are missing from TCRdb's copy, which holds only in-frame ones; the method was immunoSEQ multiplex PCR. The sample shows approximately 2.1 million clones, approximately 93% of them seen only once. The study drew all its donors from Caucasian adults living in Nashville, Tennessee. The receptor comes from a man aged 18 to 35 in good health. Some clones in this sample may be carry-over from other donors' samples. Specimen: naive CD4+ T cells from PBMCs. Subset here: CD45RA+ positively selected.

The CDR3: CASSDVSGTRYGYTF. The CDR3 coding sequence is TGTGCCAGTAGTGATGTTTCGGGAACAAGATATGGCTACACCTTC. The V call is TRBV19, the J call TRBJ1-2; D is uncertain. V lost 5 bases and J lost 5, with 18 bases in between. The CDR3 contains 15 residues. Germline lookup yields CDR1 LNHDA and CDR2 SQIVND (reference sequence).